A single sample gave rise to the 3 T cell receptor beta chains below, sequenced in a study of cytomegalovirus exposure and HLA in healthy donors. PCR was performed using 60 Vbeta and 13 Jbeta primers. Clones were sequenced by immunoSEQ multiplex PCR, and TCRdb holds only the in-frame ones, with some missing. The sample holds 180,000 or so clones, 75% to 80% seen once. The material sequenced was PBMCs. The receptors stem from a man aged 45-65 years in good health and CMV-seropositive.

This chain uses TRBV29-1 with TRBJ1-4; D gene ambiguous. Between the trimmed V and J ends, which lost 6 bases and 0 bases, there was a span of 8 bases. Germline CDR1 reads SQVTM; CDR2 reads ANQGSEA. The CDR3 has 13 residues. The CDR3 coding sequence is TGCAGCGTGGCAGATACAACTAATGAAAAACTGTTTTTT. Its protein is CSVADTTNEKLFF.

The sample holds a few counts of this clone. The chain couples TRBV9 to TRBJ2-7, with 8 positions matching TRBD1. Per germline, CDR1 SGDLS and CDR2 YYNGEE. This CDR3 has 18 amino acids. The J segment lost 3 bases and the V segment lost 0 bases, leaving 14 bases of the junction unmatched. As DNA, the CDR3 is TGTGCCAGCAGCGTAGAGCAGGGGGCGCCCGGAATTCTCTACGAGCAGTACGTC. Encoded protein: CASSVEQGAPGILYEQYV.

This chain joins TRBV7-2 and TRBJ2-5; 9 bases agree with TRBD1. The CDR3 has 16 amino acids. Germline V lookup: CDR1 SGHTA, CDR2 FQGNSA. Losses at the gene ends were 5 bases for V and 2 bases for J; bases not matched to a gene: 9. The CDR3: CASSILWGQGQETQYF. The CDR3 nucleotides are TGTGCCAGCAGCATCTTATGGGGACAGGGACAAGAGACCCAGTACTTC.